The 3 T cell receptor beta chains listed next were all sequenced from one sample in a study of OX40 agonist ivuxolimab in advanced cancers. Produced via immunoSEQ multiplex PCR; TCRdb's table is partial and in-frame only. Of about 49,000 clones in the sample, 85% were seen once. The sequencing used CD4+ or CD8+ T cells sorted from blood, collected in a trial of the OX40 agonist ivuxolimab. The receptor set was obtained from an adult with an advanced solid tumor such as melanoma, head and neck, liver or kidney cancer.

The chain employs TRBV28 and TRBJ2-4; 8 bases match TRBD1. Germline V gives CDR1 MDHEN, CDR2 SYDVKM. This CDR3 is 14 amino acids long. The V segment lost 7 bases and the J segment 6 bases; nucleotides outside the gene matches: 8. The CDR3 DNA is TGTGCCAGCAAAGGACAGGGACTTGGAAACATTCAGTACTTC. This sequence encodes CASKGQGLGNIQYF.

The CDR3 is CASSSPKQGSSNEKLFF. The DNA of the CDR3 is TGTGCCAGCAGCTCGCCAAAACAGGGTTCTTCTAATGAAAAACTGTTTTTT. The V gene is TRBV5-6, the J gene TRBJ1-4, with a weak D call TRBD1 (6 bases). The CDR3 is 17 amino acids. Deletions cut 3 bases from V and 3 bases from J, with 18 bases between. CDR1 is SGHDT and CDR2 is YYEEEE in the germline V gene.

The chain links TRBV9 to TRBJ2-2; TRBD1 matches 7 bases. Germline-derived CDR1 and CDR2 are SGDLS and YYNGEE. The CDR3 has 17 residues. The V segment lost 4 bases and the J segment 0 bases; nucleotides outside the gene matches: 9. CDR3 residues: CASSIGQDPANTGELFF. The CDR3 DNA reads TGTGCCAGCAGCATCGGACAGGACCCCGCGAACACCGGGGAGCTGTTTTTT.